This T cell receptor beta chain was observed in a study of blood T cell repertoires in COVID-19. The CDR3 sequence is 15 residues long. The ends were cut back, 8 bases at V and 1 base at J, with 15 bases in the middle. Germline CDR1 reads MNHEY; CDR2 reads SVGAGI. Sequencing used immunoSEQ multiplex PCR; TCRdb keeps in-frame clones, though not all of them. The table lists about 170,000 clones, less than 80% of them singletons. Specimen: PBMCs or T cells enriched from blood (not recorded which). The sequence came from an older woman in a cohort exposed to, infected with or recovered from COVID-19 (not recorded which). The V call is TRBV6-5, the J call TRBJ1-5; no reliable D call. CDR3 DNA sequence: TGTGCCAGCGTCTGGATGGGAGGGAGCAATCAGCCCCAGCATTTT. Residues: CASVWMGGSNQPQHF.